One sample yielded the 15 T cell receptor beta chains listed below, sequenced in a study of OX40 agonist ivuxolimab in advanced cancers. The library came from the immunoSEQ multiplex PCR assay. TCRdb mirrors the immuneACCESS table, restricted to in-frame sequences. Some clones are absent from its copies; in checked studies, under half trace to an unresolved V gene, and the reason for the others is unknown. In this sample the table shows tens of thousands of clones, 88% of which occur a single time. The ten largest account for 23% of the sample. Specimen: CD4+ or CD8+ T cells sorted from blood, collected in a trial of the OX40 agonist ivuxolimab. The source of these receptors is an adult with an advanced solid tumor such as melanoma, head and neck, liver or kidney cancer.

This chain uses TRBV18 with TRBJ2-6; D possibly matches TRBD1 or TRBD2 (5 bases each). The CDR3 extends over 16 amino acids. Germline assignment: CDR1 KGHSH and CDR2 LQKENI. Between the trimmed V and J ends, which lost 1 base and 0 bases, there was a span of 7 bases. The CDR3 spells CASSPQGTSGANVLTF. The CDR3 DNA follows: TGTGCCAGCTCACCACAAGGGACCTCTGGGGCCAACGTCCTGACTTTC.

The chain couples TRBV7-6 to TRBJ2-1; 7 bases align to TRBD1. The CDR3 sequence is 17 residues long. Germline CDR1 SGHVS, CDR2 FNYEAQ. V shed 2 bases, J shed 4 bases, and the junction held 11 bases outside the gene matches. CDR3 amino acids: CASSLIETGQTYNEQFF. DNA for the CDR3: TGTGCCAGCAGCTTAATTGAAACGGGACAGACTTACAATGAGCAGTTCTTC. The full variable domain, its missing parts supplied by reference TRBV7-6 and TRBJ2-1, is GAGVSQSPRYKVTKRGQDVALRCDPISGHVSLYWYRQALGQGPEFLTYFNYEAQQDKSGLPNDRFSAERPEGSISTLTIQRTEQRDSAMYRCASSLIETGQTYNEQFFGPGTRLTVL.

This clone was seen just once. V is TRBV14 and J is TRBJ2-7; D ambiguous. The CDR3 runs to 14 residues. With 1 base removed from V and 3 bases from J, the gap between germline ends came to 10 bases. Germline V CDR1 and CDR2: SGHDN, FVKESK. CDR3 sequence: CASSQGIGHYEQYF. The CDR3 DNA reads TGTGCCAGCAGCCAAGGTATTGGCCACTACGAGCAGTACTTC. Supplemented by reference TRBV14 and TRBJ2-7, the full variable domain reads EAGVTQFPSHSVIEKGQTVTLRCDPISGHDNLYWYRRVMGKEIKFLLHFVKESKQDESGMPNNRFLAERTGGTYSTLKVQPAELEDSGVYFCASSQGIGHYEQYFGPGTRLTVT.

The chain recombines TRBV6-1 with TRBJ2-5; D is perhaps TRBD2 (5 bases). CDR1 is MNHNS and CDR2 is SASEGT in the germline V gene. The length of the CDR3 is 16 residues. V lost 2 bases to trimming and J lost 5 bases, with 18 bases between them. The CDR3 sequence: CASSEWSISARETQYF. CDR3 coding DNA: TGTGCCAGCAGTGAATGGTCCATTAGCGCCAGGGAGACCCAGTACTTC.

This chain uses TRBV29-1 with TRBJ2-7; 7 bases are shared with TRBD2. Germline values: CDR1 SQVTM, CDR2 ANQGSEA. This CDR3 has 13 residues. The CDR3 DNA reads TGCAGTGCTATCCCACGCGGGGGTATCGAGCAGTACTTC. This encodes CSAIPRGGIEQYF.

CDR3: CASSFGLAGGINTGELFF. CDR3 DNA sequence: TGTGCCAGCAGCTTCGGACTAGCGGGAGGGATTAACACCGGGGAGCTGTTTTTT. This chain connects TRBV13 to TRBJ2-2, with TRBD2 identical over 15 bases. The trim removed 3 bases at V and 2 bases at J, leaving 4 bases unmatched. Germline loops: CDR1 PRHDT, CDR2 FYEKMQ (reference sequence). The CDR3 spans 18 residues.

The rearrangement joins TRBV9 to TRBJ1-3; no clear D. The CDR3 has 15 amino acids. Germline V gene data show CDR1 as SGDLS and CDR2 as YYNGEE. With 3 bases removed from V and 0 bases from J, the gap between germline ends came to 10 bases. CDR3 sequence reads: CASSEYAASGNTIYF. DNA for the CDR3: TGTGCCAGCAGCGAATACGCAGCCTCTGGAAACACCATATATTTT.

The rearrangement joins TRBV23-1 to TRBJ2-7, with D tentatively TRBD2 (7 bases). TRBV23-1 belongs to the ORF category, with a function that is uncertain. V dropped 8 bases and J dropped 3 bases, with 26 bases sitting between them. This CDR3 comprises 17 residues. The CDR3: CASRGGDRGEAYYEQYF. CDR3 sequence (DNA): TGCGCCAGCCGGGGAGGGGATAGGGGGGAGGCTTACTACGAGCAGTACTTC.

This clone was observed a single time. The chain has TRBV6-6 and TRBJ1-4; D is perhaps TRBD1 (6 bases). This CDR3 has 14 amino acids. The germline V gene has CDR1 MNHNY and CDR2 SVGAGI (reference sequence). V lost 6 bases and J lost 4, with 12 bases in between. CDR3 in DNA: TGTGCCAGCAGCCGCGGACAGTATAATGAAAAACTGTTTTTT. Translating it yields CASSRGQYNEKLFF.

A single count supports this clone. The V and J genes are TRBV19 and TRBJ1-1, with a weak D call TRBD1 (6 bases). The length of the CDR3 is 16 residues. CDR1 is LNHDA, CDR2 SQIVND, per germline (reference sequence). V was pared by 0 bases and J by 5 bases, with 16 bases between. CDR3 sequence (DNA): TGTGCCAGTAGTATAGACTACTTTACAGGGCATACTGAAGCTTTCTTT. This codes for CASSIDYFTGHTEAFF. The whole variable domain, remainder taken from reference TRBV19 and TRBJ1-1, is DGGITQSPKYLFRKEGQNVTLSCEQNLNHDAMYWYRQDPGQGLRLIYYSQIVNDFQKGDIAEGYSVSREKKESFPLTVTSAQKNPTAFYLCASSIDYFTGHTEAFFGQGTRLTVV.

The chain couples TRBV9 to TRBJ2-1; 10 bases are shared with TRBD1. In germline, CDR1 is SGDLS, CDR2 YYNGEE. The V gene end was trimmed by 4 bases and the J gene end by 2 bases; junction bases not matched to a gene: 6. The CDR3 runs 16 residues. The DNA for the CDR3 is TGTGCCAGCAGCCCAGTCGGGACAGGGGCCTACAATGAGCAGTTCTTC. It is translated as CASSPVGTGAYNEQFF.

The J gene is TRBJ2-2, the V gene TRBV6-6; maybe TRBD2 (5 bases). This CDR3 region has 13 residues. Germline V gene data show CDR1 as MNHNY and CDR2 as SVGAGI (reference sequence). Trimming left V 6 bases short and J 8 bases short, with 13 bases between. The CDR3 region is CASSRGLGGELFF. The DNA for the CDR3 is TGTGCCAGCAGCCGCGGGCTAGGGGGGGAGCTGTTTTTT.

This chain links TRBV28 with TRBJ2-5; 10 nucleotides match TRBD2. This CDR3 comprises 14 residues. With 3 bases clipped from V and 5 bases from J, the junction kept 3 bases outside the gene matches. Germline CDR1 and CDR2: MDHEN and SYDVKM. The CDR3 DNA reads TGTGCCAGCAGTTTTGGGACTAGCGCGGAGACCCAGTACTTC. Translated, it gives CASSFGTSAETQYF.

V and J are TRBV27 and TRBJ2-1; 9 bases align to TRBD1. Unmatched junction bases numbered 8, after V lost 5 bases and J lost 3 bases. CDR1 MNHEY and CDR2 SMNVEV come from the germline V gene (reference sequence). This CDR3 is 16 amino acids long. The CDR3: CASSARTGDFYNEQFF. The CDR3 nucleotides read TGTGCCAGCAGTGCCCGGACAGGGGATTTCTACAATGAGCAGTTCTTC.

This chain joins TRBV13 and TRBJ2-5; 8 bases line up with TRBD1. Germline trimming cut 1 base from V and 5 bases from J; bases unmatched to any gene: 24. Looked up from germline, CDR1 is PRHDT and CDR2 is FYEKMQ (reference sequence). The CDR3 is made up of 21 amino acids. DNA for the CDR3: TGTGCCAGCAGCTTAGTCCCGGGACAGGCCCTCGGACCGGCCCCAACGGAGACCCAGTACTTC. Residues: CASSLVPGQALGPAPTETQYF. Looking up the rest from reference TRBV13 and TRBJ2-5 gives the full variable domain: AAGVIQSPRHLIKEKRETATLKCYPIPRHDTVYWYQQGPGQDPQFLISFYEKMQSDKGSIPDRFSAQQFSDYHSELNMSSLELGDSALYFCASSLVPGQALGPAPTETQYFGPGTRLLVL.